A selection of T cell receptor beta chains follows, all from one sample in a study of blood T cell repertoires in COVID-19. Clones were read by immunoSEQ multiplex PCR, and TCRdb kept only the in-frame ones, dropping some. The table lists approximately 110,000 clones, 80% to 90% of them singletons, with 3.4% in the top ten. The sequencing sample was made of peripheral blood. These receptors all come from a man aged 40-50 years with acute or convalescent COVID-19. The CDR3 runs from the conserved cysteine through the conserved F or W. A D gene is named only where the DNA matches it firmly.

j_call: TRBJ2-5
d_call: TRBD2
v_call: TRBV18
cdr3_aa: CASSRTSGGLETQYF
cdr3_nt: TGTGCCAGCTCAAGGACTAGCGGGGGGCTCGAGACCCAGTACTTC

j_call: TRBJ1-1
d_call: -
v_call: TRBV18
cdr3_aa: CASSPGRLGNTEAFF
cdr3_nt: TGTGCCAGCTCACCGGGGAGATTGGGGAACACTGAAGCTTTCTTT

j_call: TRBJ2-6
d_call: -
v_call: TRBV7-8
cdr3_aa: CASSSYQGTGANVLTF
cdr3_nt: TGTGCCAGCAGCTCATATCAGGGGACAGGGGCCAACGTCCTGACTTTC

j_call: TRBJ1-2
d_call: TRBD1
v_call: TRBV19
cdr3_aa: CASSIGQGAGYGYTF
cdr3_nt: TGTGCCAGTAGTATTGGCCAGGGGGCGGGCTATGGCTACACCTTC

j_call: TRBJ2-7
d_call: -
v_call: TRBV27
cdr3_aa: CASRQGPEQYF
cdr3_nt: TGTGCCAGCAGGCAGGGGCCCGAGCAGTACTTC

j_call: TRBJ1-4
d_call: TRBD1
v_call: TRBV5-4
cdr3_aa: CASSPGQVNEKLFF
cdr3_nt: TGTGCCAGCAGCCCAGGACAGGTTAATGAAAAACTGTTTTTT

j_call: TRBJ2-7
d_call: TRBD1
v_call: TRBV3-1/TRBV3-2
cdr3_aa: CASSHRGPYEQYF
cdr3_nt: TGTGCCAGCAGTCACAGGGGGCCATACGAGCAGTACTTC

j_call: TRBJ2-5
d_call: TRBD2
v_call: TRBV6-1
cdr3_aa: CASSGLAGGPGETQYF
cdr3_nt: TGTGCCAGCAGTGGGCTAGCGGGGGGGCCCGGAGAGACCCAGTACTTC

j_call: TRBJ2-3
d_call: TRBD2
v_call: TRBV3-1/TRBV3-2
cdr3_aa: CASSQGLFSGEIDTQYF
cdr3_nt: TGTGCCAGCAGCCAAGGGCTATTTAGCGGGGAGATAGATACGCAGTATTTT

j_call: TRBJ1-2
d_call: -
v_call: TRBV20-1
cdr3_aa: CSAVEGGGYTF
cdr3_nt: TGCAGTGCTGTGGAGGGTGGAGGCTACACCTTC

j_call: TRBJ1-5
d_call: TRBD1
v_call: TRBV6-2/TRBV6-3
cdr3_aa: CASSYPFGQGVINSNQPQHF
cdr3_nt: TGTGCCAGCAGTTACCCTTTCGGACAGGGGGTGATCAATAGCAATCAGCCCCAGCATTTT